These T cell receptor beta chains were read from a single sample in a study of STAT5B mutations in CD4+ large granular lymphocyte leukemia. Profiling relied on immunoSEQ multiplex PCR, and the TCRdb table lists in-frame clones only, not all of them. The sample shows about 36,000 clones, approximately 72% of them seen only once. The sample taken for sequencing was CD4+ T cells from blood buffy coats. Source of these receptors: a human donor in good health. CDR3s include the opening cysteine and the closing phenylalanine or tryptophan. A D gene is named only where the DNA matches it firmly.

v_gene	d_gene	j_gene	CDR3aa
TRBV5-5	NA	TRBJ2-6	CASSPRGQFSGANVLTF
TRBV7-9	NA	TRBJ1-4	CASSHRSGIQGEKLFF
TRBV4-2	NA	TRBJ2-5	CASSQETGETQYF
TRBV7-9	NA	TRBJ1-5	CASSLGPGENQPQHF
TRBV4-2	TRBD2	TRBJ2-7	CASSQDPRTRSISEQYF
TRBV6-4	NA	TRBJ2-2	CASSWDVNTGELFF
TRBV7-9	NA	TRBJ1-4	CATDALRGEKLFF
TRBV10-3	TRBD2	TRBJ2-3	CAISKGLAGAFATDTQYF
TRBV6-5	NA	TRBJ1-5	CASSYRSGTNQPQHF
TRBV6-5	NA	TRBJ1-6	CASSYEYRAASPLHF
TRBV5-1	TRBD2	TRBJ2-7	CASSFPPSGTYEQYF
TRBV29-1	NA	TRBJ1-2	CSVPRKGLRGYTF
TRBV11-2	NA	TRBJ1-2	CASSLDRGVYTF
TRBV18	TRBD1	TRBJ2-7	CASSSGTGGTEQYF
TRBV30	NA	TRBJ2-5	CATRGALETQYF
TRBV5-1	TRBD2	TRBJ2-3	CASSLTLAGATDTQYF